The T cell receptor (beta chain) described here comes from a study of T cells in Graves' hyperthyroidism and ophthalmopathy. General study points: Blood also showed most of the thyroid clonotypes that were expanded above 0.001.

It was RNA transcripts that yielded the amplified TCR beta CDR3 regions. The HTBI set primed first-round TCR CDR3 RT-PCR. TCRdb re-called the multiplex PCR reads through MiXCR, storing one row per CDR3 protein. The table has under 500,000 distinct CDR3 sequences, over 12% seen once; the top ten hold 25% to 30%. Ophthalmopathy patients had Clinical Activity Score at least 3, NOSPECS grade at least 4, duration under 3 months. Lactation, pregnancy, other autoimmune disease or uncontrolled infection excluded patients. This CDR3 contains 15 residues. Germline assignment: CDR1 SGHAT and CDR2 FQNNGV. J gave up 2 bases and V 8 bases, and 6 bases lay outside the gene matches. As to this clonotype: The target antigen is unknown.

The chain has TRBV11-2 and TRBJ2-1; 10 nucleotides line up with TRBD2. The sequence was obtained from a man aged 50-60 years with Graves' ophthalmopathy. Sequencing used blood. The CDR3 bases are TGTGCCAGCGGCCCCCTAGCGGGAGCCTACAATGAGCAGTTCTTC. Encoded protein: CASGPLAGAYNEQFF.